The 11 T cell receptor beta chains below come from one sample, sequenced in a study of shared T cell receptors in the human thymus. Profiling relied on immunoSEQ multiplex PCR, and the TCRdb table lists in-frame clones only, not all of them. The sample lists 720,000 or so clones, 70% to 90% occurring once. The sample was also linked to a second study, of human thymus T cells.

Sequencing used thymocytes. The receptors shown here come from a girl in the first two years of life with a congenital heart defect.

V and J are TRBV7-8 and TRBJ2-3; 7 bases line up with TRBD1. The CDR3 is 17 residues long. The V and J ends lost 4 bases and 2 bases, in that order; junction bases with no gene match: 12. Germline V gives CDR1 SGHVS, CDR2 FQNEAQ. CDR3 protein: CASSSERTGLYTDTQYF. Here the CDR3 DNA reads TGTGCCAGCAGCTCCGAGAGGACAGGCCTATACACAGATACGCAGTATTTT.

This clone was seen more than once but under ten times. This chain connects TRBV28 to TRBJ1-6; the D gene is possibly TRBD1 (5 bases). The V gene lost 5 bases and the J gene lost 9 bases, with 17 bases spanning the gap. This CDR3 is built from 15 residues. Looked up from germline, CDR1 is MDHEN and CDR2 is SYDVKM. CDR3 nucleotides: TGTGCCAGCAGTCTGACCCTAGGGGTGACTTCACCCCTCCACTTT. Its protein product is CASSLTLGVTSPLHF.

About this clone itself: This CDR3 is missing its conserved last phenylalanine or tryptophan, likely due to a read error. This chain links TRBV4-3 with TRBJ1-2, with 7 bases identical to TRBD1. The germline V gene encodes CDR1 LGHNA and CDR2 YSLEER. The CDR3 contains 17 residues. The J segment lost 7 bases and the V segment lost 1 base, leaving 15 bases of the junction unmatched. For the CDR3, the DNA is TGCGCCAGCAGCCAAGTCCCCCGCCCCGAGGGGGCTGGTGGCTACACCCTC. It specifies CASSQVPRPEGAGGYTL.

This sequence joins TRBV29-1 and TRBJ2-1; 9 nucleotides agree with TRBD1. CDR3 length: 14 amino acids. V dropped 6 bases and J dropped 5; count of bases not matched to a gene: 8. CDR1 and CDR2 from the germline V gene are SQVTM and ANQGSEA. The CDR3 DNA sequence: TGCAGCGTCCCTCGGGACAGGGTCAACAATGAGCAGTTCTTC. It encodes CSVPRDRVNNEQFF.

This chain connects TRBV10-3 to TRBJ2-3, with 7 nucleotides matching TRBD1. J lost 0 bases, V lost 6 bases, and 6 bases had no gene match. CDR1 and CDR2 (germline): ENHRY, SYGVKD. This CDR3 comprises 15 residues. CDR3 loop: CAIRPGQHSTDTQYF. The CDR3 bases are TGTGCCATCAGGCCGGGACAGCATAGCACAGATACGCAGTATTTT.

The chain links TRBV4-1 to TRBJ1-2; TRBD1 might be the D (5 bases). The germline V and J ends were trimmed by 0 bases and 2 bases, with 28 bases remaining between them. The germline V gene encodes CDR1 MGHRA and CDR2 YSYEKL. This CDR3 has 21 amino acids. CDR3 sequence: CASSQDRGRAYLTHVNYGYTF. The CDR3 coding sequence is TGCGCCAGCAGCCAAGATAGGGGCAGGGCCTATTTGACCCACGTGAACTATGGCTACACCTTC.

The V call is TRBV5-4, the J call TRBJ1-1; D remains ambiguous. Per germline, CDR1 SGHNT and CDR2 YYREEE (reference sequence). Deletions cut 2 bases from V and 6 bases from J, with 23 bases between. CDR3 length: 17 amino acids. This chain's CDR3 is CASSFQKPLSRRAEAFF. CDR3 DNA sequence: TGTGCCAGCAGCTTCCAAAAACCGCTCTCCCGCCGAGCTGAAGCTTTCTTT.

This clone has only one observation. The rearrangement joins TRBV28 to TRBJ2-7; the D gene is possibly TRBD1 (5 bases). V was cut by 5 bases and J by 0 bases, with 20 bases left in between. The germline gives CDR1 MDHEN, CDR2 SYDVKM. The CDR3 extends over 17 amino acids. CDR3 nucleotide sequence: TGTGCCAGCAGTGGGGCTACGGGCGCAGCCTTCTCCTACGAGCAGTACTTC. The encoded protein is CASSGATGAAFSYEQYF. Full variable domain (remainder filled in from reference TRBV28 and TRBJ2-7): DVKVTQSSRYLVKRTGEKVFLECVQDMDHENMFWYRQDPGLGLRLIYFSYDVKMKEKGDIPEGYSVSREKKERFSLILESASTNQTSMYLCASSGATGAAFSYEQYFGPGTRLTVT.

The V and J genes are TRBV6-5 and TRBJ2-1, with D possibly being TRBD1 (7 bases). Trimming cost V 10 bases and J 5 bases, with 21 bases left between them. The CDR3 is 15 residues long. Germline V CDR1 and CDR2: MNHEY, SVGAGI. In DNA form, the CDR3 reads TGTGCCACAAATAGGGCAGGGGGGTTCCACAATGAGCAGTTCTTC. Translation: CATNRAGGFHNEQFF.

The rearrangement joins TRBV19 to TRBJ1-1; the D gene is possibly TRBD1 (5 bases). The CDR3 contains 11 residues. Trimming removed 9 bases from V and 6 bases from J, with 11 bases in between. The germline V gene encodes CDR1 LNHDA and CDR2 SQIVND (reference sequence). The CDR3 sequence is CASTAGAEAFF. CDR3 sequence (DNA): TGTGCCAGCACGGCGGGGGCTGAAGCTTTCTTT.

J is TRBJ2-7 and V is TRBV5-1; TRBD2 matches 9 bases. The CDR3 is made up of 14 amino acids. Germline lookup yields CDR1 SGHRS and CDR2 YFSETQ. Trimming cost V 7 bases and J 2 bases; bases outside gene matches: 7. The CDR3 DNA sequence: TGCGCCAGCCGCACCAGCGGGGGGACCTACGAGCAGTACTTC. It yields the protein CASRTSGGTYEQYF.